This T cell receptor (beta chain) is from a study of CD8+CD57+ T cells in acquired aplastic anemia (dated by TCRdb to 2017 to 2018). A note on the overall study: Extracted DNA from sorted CD4+ and CD8+ cells averaged around 3.4 ug, ranging from roughly 0.17 to 30 ug. Healthy donor samples averaged approximately 10 million reads for CD4+ and roughly 12 million for CD8+ cells.

CDR1 and CDR2 are read off the germline V gene (reference sequence) as DFQATT and SNEGSKA. The V end gives up 4 bases and the J end 9 bases, leaving 4 bases in the junction not matched to a gene. The CDR3 goes from the cysteine to the phenylalanine over 12 residues. The sequence is cut down to CDR3 DNA, 36 bases in frame from base 1. In the study, sorted CD4+ and CD8+ blood T cells from patients with severe aplastic anemia and from healthy subjects underwent deep sequencing of TCR repertoires. Ficoll-Paque density gradient centrifugation was used to isolate peripheral blood mononuclear cells. Before DNA extraction, CD4+ and CD8+ T cells were sorted by FACS or by magnetic beads. General study outcomes and caveats: About 30 CD8+ CDR3 sequences were found in both patients and controls but appeared to be highly expressed in patients and within the immunodominant clones of the patients. Between patients and healthy controls, no significant difference in CD8+ Simpson's diversity was found (P=0.060).

As concerns this clonotype: The specificity of this receptor is unknown. Per-base quality was not reported, and no clone a single base away is much larger than it.

Profiling of TCR beta VDJ combinations and CDR3 sequences used genomic DNA as the template. TCR repertoire sequencing was run on an Illumina HiSeq 2000. In the original analysis: TRBV/TRBJ rearrangement plots, CDR3 size and DJ length profiles, and Simpson's diversity index were used to evaluate the repertoires. The most abundant DNA sequence in the deep sequencing data was taken as the immunodominant clone. CDR3 amino acid sequences were checked for sharing across subjects and were also compared against the VDJdb database and published repertoires. The public reads were reanalyzed by TCRdb: fastp trimming at Q25, MiXCR alignment, in-frame beta chains only. Under each unique CDR3 protein, matching rows form one entry showing the most common genes and DNA. V and J calls and clone size were set by TCRdb, not the authors. This sample lists some 190,000 distinct CDR3 sequences; around half were detected once. The top ten constitute approximately 2.9% of the sample.

Specimen: sorted CD4+, CD8+, or CD8+CD57+ T cells (not recorded which) from PBMCs. The sequence was collected from a human donor in good health. The rearrangement joined TRBV20-1 to TRBJ1-3, with 9 junctional bases fitting TRBD1. At the DNA level, the sequence is TGCAGTGCTAAGGGGACAGGGACCACCATATATTTT. Translated, this is CSAKGTGTTIYF.